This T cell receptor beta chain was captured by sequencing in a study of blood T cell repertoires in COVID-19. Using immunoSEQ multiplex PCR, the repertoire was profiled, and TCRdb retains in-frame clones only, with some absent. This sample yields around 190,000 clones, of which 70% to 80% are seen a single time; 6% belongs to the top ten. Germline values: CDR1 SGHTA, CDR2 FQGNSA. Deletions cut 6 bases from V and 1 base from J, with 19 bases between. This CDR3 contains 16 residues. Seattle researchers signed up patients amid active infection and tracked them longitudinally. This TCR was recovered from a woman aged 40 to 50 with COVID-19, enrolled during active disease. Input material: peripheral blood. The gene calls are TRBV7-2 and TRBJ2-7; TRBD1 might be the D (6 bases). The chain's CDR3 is CASSHMAGAWSYEQYF. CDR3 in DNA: TGTGCCAGCAGTCATATGGCAGGGGCTTGGTCCTACGAGCAGTACTTC.